These 17 T cell receptor beta chains share one sample of origin, sequenced in a study of blood T cell repertoires in COVID-19. TCRdb's copy holds only in-frame clones and misses some; the assay was immunoSEQ multiplex PCR. Counted here are around 310,000 clones, roughly 90% occurring once; the ten biggest clones make up over 9%. The sequenced sample consisted of PBMCs or T cells enriched from blood (not recorded which). The receptors were gathered from a woman in her 30s who had recovered from COVID-19.

This clone showed up just once. The chain has TRBV20-1 and TRBJ1-3; D is uncertain. Germline-derived CDR1 and CDR2 are DFQATT and SNEGSKA (reference sequence). The CDR3 is made up of 14 amino acids. Trimming shortened V by 3 bases and J by 0 bases, and 9 bases separated the two germline ends. CDR3 sequence: CSASPVYSGNTIYF. CDR3 DNA: TGCAGTGCTAGTCCAGTTTACTCTGGAAACACCATATATTTT.

The CDR3 sequence is CASSLVGGTFFYEQYF. DNA for the CDR3: TGTGCCAGCAGTTTGGTGGGGGGAACCTTTTTCTACGAGCAGTACTTC. The V call is TRBV27, the J call TRBJ2-7; possible D gene TRBD2, 6 bases. This CDR3 spans 16 amino acids. Trimming shortened V by 3 bases and J by 3 bases, and 18 bases separated the two germline ends. Germline V lookup: CDR1 MNHEY, CDR2 SMNVEV (reference sequence).

This chain connects TRBV5-1 to TRBJ1-3, with 9 bases fitting TRBD1. The CDR3 consists of 14 residues. Trimming cost V 3 bases and J 3 bases; bases outside gene matches: 1. The germline gives CDR1 SGHRS, CDR2 YFSETQ. The CDR3 reads CASSWTGDGNTIYF. The DNA of the CDR3 is TGCGCCAGCAGCTGGACAGGGGATGGAAACACCATATATTTT. Drawing the rest from reference TRBV5-1 and TRBJ1-3, the complete variable domain is KAGVTQTPRYLIKTRGQQVTLSCSPISGHRSVSWYQQTPGQGLQFLFEYFSETQRNKGNFPGRFSGRQFSNSRSEMNVSTLELGDSALYLCASSWTGDGNTIYFGEGSWLTVV.

V usage is TRBV6-6 and J usage is TRBJ2-7, with TRBD1 matching 8 bases. This CDR3 comprises 13 residues. Trimming removed 9 bases from V and 3 bases from J; junction bases left unmatched: 7. Germline assignment: CDR1 MNHNY and CDR2 SVGAGI (reference sequence). The CDR3 sequence is CASGSGTGYEQYF. The CDR3 nucleotides read TGTGCCAGTGGCTCCGGGACAGGCTACGAGCAGTACTTC.

The chain combines TRBV5-1 with TRBJ2-5; 8 bases agree with TRBD1. This CDR3 has 14 amino acids. The germline gives CDR1 SGHRS, CDR2 YFSETQ. The junction had 4 bases not matched to a gene; V was cut back by 5 bases and J by 1 base. The CDR3: CASRTGQVQETQYF. DNA for the CDR3: TGCGCCAGCAGGACGGGACAGGTCCAAGAGACCCAGTACTTC.

The J gene is TRBJ1-2, the V gene TRBV20-1; the match to TRBD1 covers 8 bases. The trim removed 3 bases at V and 7 bases at J, leaving 13 bases unmatched. The CDR3 spans 15 residues. From germline, CDR1 is DFQATT and CDR2 SNEGSKA (reference sequence). In DNA, the CDR3 is TGCAGTGCTAGTGAGGGTGCGGACAGGGTTCCTGGCTACACCTTC. It encodes CSASEGADRVPGYTF.

The chain carries TRBV7-9 and TRBJ2-1, with 7 bases fitting TRBD2. The CDR3 has 17 residues. J lost 3 bases, V lost 4 bases, and 12 bases had no gene match. The germline gives CDR1 SEHNR, CDR2 FQNEAQ (reference sequence). The CDR3, as DNA: TGTGCCAGCAGCTCCCAGGTCGCGGGAGCTATCTACAATGAGCAGTTCTTC. Amino acid sequence: CASSSQVAGAIYNEQFF.

The chain employs TRBV7-6 and TRBJ1-4; TRBD1 aligns across 7 bases. Germline V gene data show CDR1 as SGHVS and CDR2 as FNYEAQ. This CDR3 is built from 16 residues. V gave up 5 bases and J gave up 1 base; unmatched junction bases: 7. The CDR3 coding sequence is TGTGCCAGCAGCCTGGACAGGACTATAACTAATGAAAAACTGTTTTTT. Its protein product is CASSLDRTITNEKLFF. The full variable domain, its missing parts supplied by reference TRBV7-6 and TRBJ1-4, is GAGVSQSPRYKVTKRGQDVALRCDPISGHVSLYWYRQALGQGPEFLTYFNYEAQQDKSGLPNDRFSAERPEGSISTLTIQRTEQRDSAMYRCASSLDRTITNEKLFFGSGTQLSVL.

The gene calls are TRBV4-1 and TRBJ1-2, with 7 bases lining up with TRBD1. The germline V gene has CDR1 MGHRA and CDR2 YSYEKL. There are 15 residues in the CDR3. Losses at the gene ends were 0 bases for V and 2 bases for J; bases not matched to a gene: 3. CDR3 nucleotide sequence: TGCGCCAGCAGCCAAGAGACAGGGAGGAACTATGGCTACACCTTC. It yields the protein CASSQETGRNYGYTF.

The chain joins TRBV6-4 to TRBJ1-1; TRBD1 might be the D (6 bases). Germline V gives CDR1 MRHNA, CDR2 SNTAGT. V was clipped by 6 bases and J by 1 base, with 12 bases between them. The CDR3 is made up of 14 amino acids. CDR3 residues: CASSARGTNTEAFF. CDR3 DNA: TGTGCCAGCAGCGCCAGGGGAACGAACACTGAAGCTTTCTTT.

The rearrangement uses TRBV5-1 and TRBJ2-1; 10 bases fit TRBD2. Germline V gives CDR1 SGHRS, CDR2 YFSETQ. The length of the CDR3 is 16 residues. The ends lost 4 bases at V and 6 bases at J; junction bases unmatched: 10. Here the CDR3 reads CASSNEAGGSPNEQFF. CDR3 coding DNA: TGCGCCAGCAGCAACGAAGCGGGAGGGTCCCCCAATGAGCAGTTCTTC.

For the CDR3, the DNA is TGTGCCAGCAGCGGCCAGACAGGGGATCAGCCCCAGCATTTT. Its protein is CASSGQTGDQPQHF. The J gene is TRBJ1-5, the V gene TRBV7-8, with 8 bases matching TRBD1. Germline-derived CDR1 and CDR2 are SGHVS and FQNEAQ. The trim removed 5 bases at V and 5 bases at J, leaving 5 bases unmatched. The CDR3 has 14 residues.

A few counts support this clone. V is TRBV28 and J is TRBJ2-2; 8 positions agree with TRBD1. Trimming at V came to 4 bases and at J to 5 bases, leaving 3 bases not matched to a gene. The CDR3 sequence is 14 residues long. Germline CDR1 and CDR2: MDHEN and SYDVKM. CDR3 sequence reads: CASSSGGRTGELFF. For the CDR3, the DNA is TGTGCCAGCAGTTCAGGGGGCCGAACCGGGGAGCTGTTTTTT.

J is TRBJ2-2 and V is TRBV7-8; TRBD1 is a possible D gene (5 bases). V lost 2 bases to trimming and J lost 1 base, with 11 bases between them. Germline V gives CDR1 SGHVS, CDR2 FQNEAQ. This CDR3 comprises 16 residues. The CDR3: CASSLQGKGNTGELFF. DNA of the CDR3: TGTGCCAGCAGCTTACAGGGCAAGGGGAACACCGGGGAGCTGTTTTTT. Full variable domain (rest looked up from reference TRBV7-8 and TRBJ2-2): GAGVSQSPRYKVAKRGQDVALRCDPISGHVSLFWYQQALGQGPEFLTYFQNEAQLDKSGLPSDRFFAERPEGSVSTLKIQRTQQEDSAVYLCASSLQGKGNTGELFFGEGSRLTVL.

This clone was seen just once. This rearrangement joins TRBV13 to TRBJ2-1; 9 bases line up with TRBD2. Germline-derived CDR1 and CDR2 are PRHDT and FYEKMQ (reference sequence). V gave up 2 bases and J gave up 4 bases; unmatched junction bases: 6. The CDR3 spans 16 residues. As DNA, the CDR3 is TGTGCCAGCAGCTTACCAAGCGGGGGGCTTTACAATGAGCAGTTCTTC. It encodes CASSLPSGGLYNEQFF. The whole variable domain, remainder taken from reference TRBV13 and TRBJ2-1, is AAGVIQSPRHLIKEKRETATLKCYPIPRHDTVYWYQQGPGQDPQFLISFYEKMQSDKGSIPDRFSAQQFSDYHSELNMSSLELGDSALYFCASSLPSGGLYNEQFFGPGTRLTVL.

The chain recombines TRBV5-4 with TRBJ2-1; 8 positions agree with TRBD2. The CDR3 totals 17 residues. CDR1 is SGHNT, CDR2 YYREEE, per germline (reference sequence). The V segment lost 4 bases and the J segment 0 bases; nucleotides outside the gene matches: 9. The CDR3 loop is CASSGGGLAHSYNEQFF. In DNA form, the CDR3 reads TGTGCCAGCAGCGGCGGCGGACTAGCCCACTCCTACAATGAGCAGTTCTTC.

V usage is TRBV3-1 (or the pseudogene TRBV3-2) and J usage is TRBJ1-3, with D possibly matching TRBD1 (5 bases). This CDR3 spans 15 amino acids. The ends were cut back, 0 bases at V and 4 bases at J, with 10 bases in the middle. Germline V gene sequence: CDR1 LGHDT, CDR2 YNNKEL (reference sequence). The CDR3 DNA sequence: TGTGCCAGCAGCCAAGAGGGGCGATTCGGAAACACCATATATTTT. It encodes CASSQEGRFGNTIYF.